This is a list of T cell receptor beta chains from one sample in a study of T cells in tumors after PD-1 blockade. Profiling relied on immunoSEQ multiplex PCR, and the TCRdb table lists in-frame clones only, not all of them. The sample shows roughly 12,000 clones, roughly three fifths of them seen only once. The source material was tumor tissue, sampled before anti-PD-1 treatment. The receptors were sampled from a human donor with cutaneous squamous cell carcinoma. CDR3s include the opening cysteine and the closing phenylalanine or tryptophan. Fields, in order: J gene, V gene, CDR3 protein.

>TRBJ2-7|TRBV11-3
CASSSSVLSYEQYF
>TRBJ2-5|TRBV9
CASSPSLAQETQYF
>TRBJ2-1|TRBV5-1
CASSPQYNEQFF
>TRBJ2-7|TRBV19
CASSPGYHEQYF
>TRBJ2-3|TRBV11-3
CASSLGIVATSTDTQYF
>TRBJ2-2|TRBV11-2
CASSPRQDTGELFF
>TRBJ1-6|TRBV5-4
CASSLSLGGKSSYNSPLHF
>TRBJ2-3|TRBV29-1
CSVDSWTGGRGTDTQYF
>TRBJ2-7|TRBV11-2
CASSFTSGTYEQYF
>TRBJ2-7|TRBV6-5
CASRKSLSSYEQYF
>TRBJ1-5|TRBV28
CASSFGGGQPQHF
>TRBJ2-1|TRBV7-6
CASSIGDNEQFF
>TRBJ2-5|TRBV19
CASSMGRTEETQYF
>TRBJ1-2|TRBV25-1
CASSEGDQRGYTF
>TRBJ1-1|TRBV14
CASSQDLGTGGITEAFF
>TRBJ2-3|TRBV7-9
CASSRGTSDGTDTQYF
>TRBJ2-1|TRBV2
CASSGTSGSGYEQFF
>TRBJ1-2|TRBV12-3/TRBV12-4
CASSFDRNYGYTF
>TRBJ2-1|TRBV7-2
CASSATSGVYNEQFF
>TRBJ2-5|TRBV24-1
CATSDPGSGTQYF
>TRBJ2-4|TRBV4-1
CASSLSGRTVKNIQYF
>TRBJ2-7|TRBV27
CASSLRPPSYEQYF
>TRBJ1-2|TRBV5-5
CASSLKVQGVGYTF
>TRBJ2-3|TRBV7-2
CASSLIAVSTDTQYF
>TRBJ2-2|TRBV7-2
CASSLQTGGTGELFF
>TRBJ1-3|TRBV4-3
CATSSSGNTIYF
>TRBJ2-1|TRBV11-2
CASSLGTSWFNEQFF
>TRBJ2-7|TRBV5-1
CASSHRGGVDKNEQYF
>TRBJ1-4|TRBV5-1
CASSLTGMREKLFF
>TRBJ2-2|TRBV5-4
CASRFTGANTGELFF
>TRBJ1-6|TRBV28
CARKDRGFDSPLHF
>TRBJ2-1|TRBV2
CASSEQGQVGRNEQFF
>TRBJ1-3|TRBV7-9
CASSLEQGESSGPGNTIYF
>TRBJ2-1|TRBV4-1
CASSQDSARDFFDNEQFF
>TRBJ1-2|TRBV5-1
CASSLAGDESYGYTF
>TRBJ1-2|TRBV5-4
CASSFYQLGTGGYTF